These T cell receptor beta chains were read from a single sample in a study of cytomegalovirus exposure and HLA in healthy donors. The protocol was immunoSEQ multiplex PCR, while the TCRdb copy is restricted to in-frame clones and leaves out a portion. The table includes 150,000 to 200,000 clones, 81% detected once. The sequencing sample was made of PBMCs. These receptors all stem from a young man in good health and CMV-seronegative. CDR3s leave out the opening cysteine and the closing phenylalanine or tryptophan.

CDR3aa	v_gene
AWNVLRGSETQY	TRBV30
ASSHGSGNYEQY	TRBV9
ASSQSRSGANVLT	TRBV2
ASSDVGLADITHSYNEQF	TRBV13
AWTLNFYEQY	TRBV30
ASSTGAGTGELF	TRBV5-1
ASPSQGGGGSYNEQF	TRBV7-3
ASSSTGDYYGYT	TRBV11-2
ASSLEGGPQPQH	TRBV5-1
ASLWGANTEAF	TRBV28
ASSQHTGSSYEQY	TRBV4-1
ASSFQGWTDTQY	TRBV7-8
ASTQGGTEAF	TRBV2
ASSVDGTGRDTQY	TRBV9
ASSLAGGDGYT	TRBV5-1
ASSQEYRRGGYNEQF	TRBV4-3
ASGLAGTSGDQETQY	TRBV12-5
ASSLGHRGTEAF	TRBV11-2
ACLSPSSGNTIY	TRBV30
ASSQPHGEQY	TRBV4-1
ASSFRGYEQY	TRBV5-6
ASTSGPSTDTQY	TRBV19
ASSQGVAGAGTDTQY	TRBV4-2
ASSRTIDRGASEAF	TRBV5-5
ASMGGFNQPQH	TRBV19
SVGGVDEQY	TRBV29-1
ASSPPSGRQNTEAF	TRBV18
ASSPQGIEAF	TRBV18
ASSLRTPGFSGANVLT	TRBV7-3
ASSLTPGAGNEKLF	TRBV5-6
ASSQDLYTEAF	TRBV4-3
ASKGEGTATNEKLF	TRBV19
ASSATTGAYGYT	TRBV5-5
ASSLGTNEQY	TRBV13
ASSDTSGSWEQY	TRBV2
ASSSDRRINTIY	TRBV6-5
ASSLQTGISNQPQH	TRBV7-2
ASSVQSYQETQY	TRBV4-3